This T cell receptor (beta chain) was recorded in a study of identical twins. General study findings and limits: Out-of-frame beta sequences exhibited a weaker degree of excess twin sharing. Out-of-frame alpha sequences that twins shared showed excess low generation probability. Cord blood beta clonotypes present at high abundance carried fewer insertions; no such pattern appeared in memory repertoires.

This clonotype was counted ten times or more. The target antigen is unknown. This CDR3 contains 14 residues. The V end lost 4 bases, the J end lost 1 base, and 11 bases lay between the germline ends. Germline loops: CDR1 SGHRS, CDR2 YFSETQ. TCRdb reanalysed the 5' RACE reads using MiXCR and keeps one entry per CDR3 protein. Here the sample spans about 530,000 distinct CDR3 sequences, 20% to 25% being singletons. These data also featured in a second study, about yellow fever vaccine responses in identical twins. From that second work: The T cell response to vaccination in identical twins was reportedly partly convergent and partly personalized.

Sequencing was carried out using CD4+ T cells sorted from blood. The clonotype comes from a young woman in good health. The chain is built from TRBV5-1 and TRBJ1-1; maybe TRBD1 (6 bases). CDR3: CASSPGTSNTEAFF. As DNA, the CDR3 is TGCGCCAGCAGCCCCGGGACATCGAACACTGAAGCTTTCTTT.